The 9 T cell receptor beta chains in this list originate from one sample, sequenced in a study of PD-1 blockade in classical Hodgkin lymphoma. The assay was immunoSEQ multiplex PCR, and TCRdb's table has in-frame clones only and misses some. The sample records tens of thousands of clones, roughly 87% being singletons. Every patient had relapsed following autologous stem cell transplantation, and cohorts differed in brentuximab vedotin exposure. The sequencing here drew on peripheral blood mononuclear cells (PBMCs), taken before the second cycle of nivolumab. The receptors shown here come from a human donor with classical Hodgkin lymphoma.

CDR3: CASRSGLTSGRDEQYF. The CDR3 region has the DNA TGTGCCAGCAGGAGTGGTCTGACTAGCGGGAGGGACGAGCAGTACTTC. The chain has TRBV27 and TRBJ2-7, with 14 positions matching TRBD2. Per the germline V gene, CDR1 is MNHEY and CDR2 is SMNVEV (reference sequence). This CDR3 is built from 16 residues. V shed 6 bases and J 5 bases; nucleotides not matched to a gene: 9.

The chain carries TRBV28 and TRBJ1-2, with D unclear. The ends were cut back, 1 base at V and 1 base at J, with 7 bases in the middle. There are 14 residues in the CDR3. CDR1 MDHEN and CDR2 SYDVKM come from the germline V gene. The CDR3 bases are TGTGCCAGCAGTTTATACCCCTTTAACTATGGCTACACCTTC. This encodes CASSLYPFNYGYTF.

This clone appeared a few times. The V gene is TRBV18, the J gene TRBJ1-2; the D is unclear. This CDR3 contains 13 residues. V lost 3 bases, J lost 6 bases, and 11 bases lay in between. Germline CDR1 KGHSH, CDR2 LQKENI. This CDR3 is CASSPSGVDGYTF. The CDR3 DNA is TGTGCCAGCTCACCTTCCGGGGTAGATGGCTACACCTTC.

V is TRBV5-1 and J is TRBJ2-7, with 8 bases matching TRBD1. The germline gives CDR1 SGHRS, CDR2 YFSETQ. Germline trimming cut 5 bases from V and 3 bases from J; bases unmatched to any gene: 4. The CDR3 totals 13 residues. DNA for the CDR3: TGCGCCAGCAGAGTAACAGGGGGCTACGAGCAGTACTTC. It encodes CASRVTGGYEQYF.

This rearrangement joins TRBV19 to TRBJ1-5, with D perhaps TRBD1 (5 bases). Trimming cost V 8 bases and J 2 bases, with 19 bases left between them. The CDR3 sequence is 16 residues long. The V gene's germline CDR1 is LNHDA and CDR2 SQIVND (reference sequence). CDR3 bases: TGTGCCAGTGGGGGTGGGATGGGCAAGGGCAATCAGCCCCAGCATTTT. As protein: CASGGGMGKGNQPQHF. The full variable domain, its missing parts supplied by reference TRBV19 and TRBJ1-5, is DGGITQSPKYLFRKEGQNVTLSCEQNLNHDAMYWYRQDPGQGLRLIYYSQIVNDFQKGDIAEGYSVSREKKESFPLTVTSAQKNPTAFYLCASGGGMGKGNQPQHFGDGTRLSIL.

The rearrangement joins TRBV7-9 to TRBJ2-1; 8 bases agree with TRBD2. The germline V gene has CDR1 SEHNR and CDR2 FQNEAQ (reference sequence). Trimming removed 3 bases from V and 6 bases from J; junction bases left unmatched: 1. CDR3 length equals 13 residues. The CDR3 nucleotides read TGTGCCAGCAGCTTTGGGACTAGCAATGAGCAGTTCTTC. Its protein is CASSFGTSNEQFF. The full variable domain, rest sourced from reference TRBV7-9 and TRBJ2-1, is DTGVSQNPRHKITKRGQNVTFRCDPISEHNRLYWYRQTLGQGPEFLTYFQNEAQLEKSRLLSDRFSAERPKGSFSTLEIQRTEQGDSAMYLCASSFGTSNEQFFGPGTRLTVL.

CDR3 DNA sequence: TGTGCCAGCAGCTTTACAGGGGTGAGCACAGATACGCAGTATTTT. This sequence encodes CASSFTGVSTDTQYF. The genes are TRBV13 and TRBJ2-3, with 7 bases aligning to TRBD1. Germline V gene sequence: CDR1 PRHDT, CDR2 FYEKMQ (reference sequence). The CDR3 has 15 amino acids. V lost 3 bases, J lost 0 bases, and 3 bases stayed unmatched. Together with reference TRBV13 and TRBJ2-3, the CDR3 gives the full variable domain: AAGVIQSPRHLIKEKRETATLKCYPIPRHDTVYWYQQGPGQDPQFLISFYEKMQSDKGSIPDRFSAQQFSDYHSELNMSSLELGDSALYFCASSFTGVSTDTQYFGPGTRLTVL.

The V call is TRBV19, the J call TRBJ2-7, with TRBD1 matching 8 bases. The CDR3 loop spans 14 amino acids. Germline V lookup: CDR1 LNHDA, CDR2 SQIVND (reference sequence). Trimming cost V 4 bases and J 2 bases; bases outside gene matches: 4. The CDR3 spells CASSTGTGAYEQYF. The CDR3 DNA reads as TGTGCCAGTAGTACCGGGACAGGCGCCTACGAGCAGTACTTC.

The chain employs TRBV4-1 and TRBJ2-7; maybe TRBD1 (7 bases). From germline, CDR1 is MGHRA and CDR2 YSYEKL. This CDR3 spans 16 amino acids. V was shortened by 3 bases and J by 2 bases, with 17 bases between the two germline ends. CDR3 region: CASSQGGQSGAYEQYF. For the CDR3, the DNA is TGCGCCAGCAGCCAGGGGGGACAGTCGGGGGCCTACGAGCAGTACTTC.